This T cell receptor (beta chain) was retrieved from a study of T-cell memory formation after mild COVID-19. Study-level findings and limits: Clones that contracted from day 15 to 85 were balanced CD4/CD8, while later expanders leaned CD4+.

In regard to this clonotype: The target antigen is unknown.

The CDR3 length is 16 residues. CDR1 and CDR2 from the germline V gene are DFQATT and SNEGSKA (reference sequence). The junction had 5 bases not matched to a gene; V was cut back by 5 bases and J by 0 bases. TCRdb recomputed calls from the 5' RACE reads with MiXCR, one row per CDR3 protein. The sample has around 260,000 distinct CDR3 sequences, under 20% seen once. The specimen was PBMCs or a T cell subset sorted from them (not recorded which). The V call is TRBV20-1, the J call TRBJ1-4, with 11 bases fitting TRBD1. This receptor was obtained from a man between 18 and 29 years old who had mild COVID-19 (a few samples of this study predate the infection). Cell type and time point are not known. The CDR3 DNA reads as TGCAGTGCTGCCCGGGACAGGGGGGCAACTAATGAAAAACTGTTTTTT. This sequence encodes CSAARDRGATNEKLFF.